These 25 T cell receptor beta chains share one sample of origin, sequenced in a study of T cells in women clearing cervical HPV infection. Method: immunoSEQ multiplex PCR; TCRdb's copy keeps in-frame clones and lacks some. Its table records 25,000 to 30,000 clones. The sample comprised blood buffy coat. These receptors were obtained from a woman aged 18 to 69 with a cervical HPV16 infection that either progressed to CIN3+ or cleared (not recorded which).

The CDR3 bases that were read are TGTGCCAGCAGACTACAGGGGACGGGCAATCAGCCC. This encodes CASRLQGTGNQP. The whole CDR3 sequence is CASRLQGTGNQPQHF. The chain recombines TRBV7-8 with TRBJ1-5; 7 bases agree with TRBD1. Sequencing ends 3 residues short of the CDR3 end; the germline J gene provides the rest. Germline V lookup: CDR1 SGHVS, CDR2 FQNEAQ. The CDR3 sequence is 15 residues long. After removal of 6 bases from V and 2 bases from J, the junction contained 7 bases not matched to a gene.

Concerning this clone: The read is 3 residues too short to cover the CDR3 end, so that end is filled in from the germline J gene. The chain couples TRBV4-2 to TRBJ2-1, with D perhaps matching TRBD1 or TRBD2 (5 bases each). The V end was cut by 4 bases, the J end by 9 bases, with 13 bases between. The CDR3 sequence is 13 residues long. Per the germline V gene, CDR1 is LGHNA and CDR2 is YNFKEQ. The sequenced part of the CDR3 DNA is TGTGCCAGCAGCCCTGTGAGGGGCCGTGAG. Residues: CASSPVRGRE. The full CDR3 sequence reads CASSPVRGREQFF.

About this clone: Read data end 3 residues before the CDR3 end; the end is taken from the germline J gene. This chain uses TRBV19 with TRBJ2-2; TRBD2 aligns across 9 bases. The CDR3 extends over 15 amino acids. After removal of 4 bases from V and 5 bases from J, the junction contained 5 bases not matched to a gene. The germline gives CDR1 LNHDA, CDR2 SQIVND (reference sequence). The sequenced part of the CDR3 DNA is TGTGCCAGTAGTAAACTAGCGGGCCGGACCGGGGAG. This gives the protein CASSKLAGRTGE. The full CDR3 protein is CASSKLAGRTGELFF.

A note on this clone: Coverage ceases 3 residues before the CDR3 finishes, and the germline J gene fills in the end. V usage is TRBV19 and J usage is TRBJ1-2; unclear D gene. This CDR3 region has 11 residues. V dropped 5 bases and J dropped 4 bases, with 5 bases sitting between them. The germline V gene encodes CDR1 LNHDA and CDR2 SQIVND (reference sequence). The DNA read from the CDR3 is TGTGCCAGTAGTTTCGTCTATGGC. Its protein product is CASSFVYG. The full CDR3 protein is CASSFVYGYTF.

CDR3 protein: CASSDGPRDTQYF. Partial CDR3 DNA: TGCGCCAGCAGTGATGGCCCCAGGGATACG. The V call is TRBV10-1, the J call TRBJ2-3; D remains unclear. The missing CDR3 end, 3 residues past where the read stops, is filled in from the germline J gene. Trimming pared 3 bases from V and 6 bases from J, leaving 10 bases between. CDR3 length: 13 amino acids. Looked up from germline, CDR1 is WNHNN and CDR2 is SYGVQD (reference sequence).

Points on this clone: The read gets to within 3 residues of the CDR3 end, and the germline J gene fills in the rest. The rearrangement uses TRBV20-1 and TRBJ2-7; maybe TRBD2 (6 bases). The CDR3 totals 14 residues. V lost 1 base and J 3 bases, leaving 13 bases between the germline ends. The V gene's germline CDR1 is DFQATT and CDR2 SNEGSKA (reference sequence). CDR3 in amino acids: CSARVGSGDYEQYF. CDR3 DNA (partial): TGCAGTGCTAGAGTAGGTAGCGGAGACTACGAG.

A note on this clone: Coverage ceases 3 residues before the CDR3 finishes, and the germline J gene fills in the end. This rearrangement joins TRBV5-1 to TRBJ2-3, with TRBD2 identical over 8 bases. Trimming took 0 bases from V and 5 from J; bases not matched to a gene: 11. CDR3 length equals 17 residues. The germline CDR1 and CDR2 sequences are SGHRS and YFSETQ. Partial CDR3 DNA: TGCGCCAGCAGCTTGGACCAGAGGCGGCTAGCGGGAGATACG. This translates into CASSLDQRRLAGDT. The whole CDR3 region reads CASSLDQRRLAGDTQYF.

Incomplete CDR3 DNA: TGTGCCAGCAGCTTATTAGGGCTAAGA. It encodes CASSLLGLR. The whole CDR3 sequence reads CASSLLGLRAFF. V and J are TRBV7-2 and TRBJ1-1; D is undetermined. The sequenced fragment ends 3 residues before the CDR3 boundary, so the rest is inferred from the germline J gene. Germline CDR1 reads SGHTA; CDR2 reads FQGNSA. The CDR3 loop spans 12 amino acids.

Note on this clone: From the germline J gene comes the end of the CDR3, since the read stops 3 residues before it. V is TRBV19 and J is TRBJ2-4; D remains ambiguous. The CDR3 is 16 residues long. Trimming cost V 3 bases and J 0 bases, with 12 bases left between them. Germline CDR1 and CDR2: LNHDA and SQIVND (reference sequence). The chain's CDR3 is CASSMYTKPAKNIQYF. The CDR3 DNA, read in part, is TGTGCCAGTAGTATGTACACTAAGCCAGCCAAAAACATT.

Details on this clone: The read is 3 residues too short to cover the CDR3 end, so that end is filled in from the germline J gene. Other DNA variants within this sample encode the same CDR3. This chain joins TRBV7-9 and TRBJ1-3; D perhaps matches TRBD1 (6 bases). V lost 11 bases to trimming and J lost 4 bases, with 18 bases between them. This CDR3 has 14 residues. Germline CDR1 reads SEHNR; CDR2 reads FQNEAQ (reference sequence). CDR3: CAGGRKATGNTIYF. CDR3 DNA, as far as it was read: TGTGCCGGGGGCCGGAAAGCTACGGGAAACACC.

In the case of this clone: The CDR3 end falls 3 residues outside the read, so it is completed with the germline J gene. The gene calls are TRBV9 and TRBJ2-5; 7 nucleotides line up with TRBD2. The CDR3 consists of 16 residues. V shed 1 base, J shed 1 base, and the junction held 7 bases outside the gene matches. The V gene's germline CDR1 is SGDLS and CDR2 YYNGEE. The covered CDR3 bases are TGTGCCAGCAGCGTAAGCGGGGCTACGATCCAAGAGACC. Amino acids: CASSVSGATIQET. The whole CDR3 reads CASSVSGATIQETQYF.

Turning to this clone: Because the CDR3's place on the DNA is in doubt, the DNA is left out and the CDR3 is given as listed by TCRdb. This rearrangement joins TRBV6-2 or TRBV6-3 to TRBJ1-2. In germline, CDR1 is MNHEY, CDR2 SVGEGT. The CDR3 length equals 14 residues, ends included. The CDR3 loop is CASSSSGIFYGYTF.

With regard to this clone: This same CDR3 is encoded by further DNA sequences in the sample. Partial CDR3 DNA: TGTGCCATCACCCCCAAGCCCCAGGGGGAA. Encoded protein: CAITPKPQGE. The whole CDR3 reads CAITPKPQGEAFF. V usage is TRBV10-3 and J usage is TRBJ1-1; a possible D gene is TRBD1 (6 bases). The read terminates 3 residues ahead of where the CDR3 ends, so the germline J gene completes it. The CDR3 runs 13 residues. Germline V gene lookup returns CDR1 ENHRY and CDR2 SYGVKD.

On this clone itself: The sequence runs out 3 residues before the end of the CDR3; the remainder is reconstructed from the germline J gene. J is TRBJ2-7 and V is TRBV5-4; 7 bases line up with TRBD2. V was pared by 7 bases and J by 5 bases, with 6 bases of the junction left unmatched. The CDR3 has 12 amino acids. CDR1 is SGHNT, CDR2 YYREEE, per germline (reference sequence). CDR3 DNA (partial): TGTGCCAGCGGGGCTGGGAGGGACGAG. This encodes CASGAGRDE. The CDR3 in its entirety is CASGAGRDEQYF.

About this clone itself: The CDR3 is cut off 3 residues early in the read; its end comes from the germline J gene. The rearrangement joins TRBV7-9 to TRBJ1-2; D not resolved. The length of the CDR3 is 12 residues. Per germline, CDR1 SEHNR and CDR2 FQNEAQ (reference sequence). CDR3 residues: CASSLGSIDYTF. CDR3 DNA (partial): TGTGCCAGCAGCTTAGGCTCTATCGAC.

Remarks on this clone: Read data end 3 residues before the CDR3 end; the end is taken from the germline J gene. This specimen includes other DNA sequences encoding the same CDR3. This chain connects TRBV5-6 to TRBJ2-3; 8 nucleotides match TRBD2. Trimming removed 1 base from V and 6 bases from J; junction bases left unmatched: 7. Germline-derived CDR1 and CDR2 are SGHDT and YYEEEE. This CDR3 contains 15 residues. The CDR3 DNA, read in part, is TGTGCCAGCAGCTTGTCTCCTAGCGGGTATGATACG. Encoded protein: CASSLSPSGYDT. From start to end, the CDR3 is CASSLSPSGYDTQYF.

About this clone itself: Coverage ceases 3 residues before the CDR3 finishes, and the germline J gene fills in the end. The chain employs TRBV5-5 and TRBJ1-3, with a tentative D call TRBD1 (5 bases). Looked up from germline, CDR1 is SGHKS and CDR2 is YYEKEE (reference sequence). The CDR3 contains 14 residues. The germline V and J ends were trimmed by 4 bases and 2 bases, with 10 bases remaining between them. The sequenced part of the CDR3 DNA is TGTGCCAGCAGCCTCGACAGCACTGGAAACACC. Translation: CASSLDSTGNT. The CDR3 as a whole reads CASSLDSTGNTIYF.

Comments on this clone: The DNA ends 3 residues before the CDR3 does, and the rest of the CDR3 is filled in from the germline J gene. The genes are TRBV19 and TRBJ1-2, with D tentatively TRBD1 (5 bases). The CDR3 length is 15 residues. Germline V gives CDR1 LNHDA, CDR2 SQIVND (reference sequence). CDR3 residues: CASNRGTSVLDDYTF. The part of the CDR3 DNA that was read is TGTGCCAGTAATCGAGGGACTAGCGTGTTGGATGAC.

Remarks on this clone: The observed sequence ends 3 residues before the CDR3 terminus, with the missing tail filled in from the germline J gene. The chain carries TRBV20-1 and TRBJ2-5; TRBD2 aligns across 10 bases. The CDR3 runs 14 residues. With 7 bases clipped from V and 4 bases from J, the junction kept 9 bases outside the gene matches. Germline V gene data show CDR1 as DFQATT and CDR2 as SNEGSKA (reference sequence). Partial CDR3 DNA: TGCAGTGTTCCTAGCGGGGGTAGTAGAGAGACC. Encoded protein: CSVPSGGSRET. The full CDR3 protein reads CSVPSGGSRETQYF.

For this clone: The sequenced fragment ends 3 residues before the CDR3 boundary, so the rest is inferred from the germline J gene. The chain couples TRBV20-1 to TRBJ1-4, with D tentatively TRBD1 (5 bases). CDR1 and CDR2 from the germline V gene are DFQATT and SNEGSKA (reference sequence). This CDR3 is 20 amino acids long. With 1 base removed from V and 8 bases from J, the gap between germline ends came to 32 bases. The part of the CDR3 DNA that was read is TGCAGTGCTAGAGCCCTGATGGGGGGAAAGCCACTCTCCCTTGGGGAAAAA. Residues: CSARALMGGKPLSLGEK. The full CDR3 reads CSARALMGGKPLSLGEKLFF.

Points on this clone: The read ends 3 residues early relative to the CDR3; the germline J gene fills the gap. The chain has TRBV20-1 and TRBJ2-5; the D gene is possibly TRBD1 (5 bases). Germline V gene data show CDR1 as DFQATT and CDR2 as SNEGSKA (reference sequence). The CDR3 is made up of 13 amino acids. Trimming stripped 2 bases from V and 7 bases from J, with 14 bases between. The sequenced CDR3 bases are TGCAGTGCTAGACAGGGCCCTAGAGGGACC. Its protein is CSARQGPRGT. In full, the CDR3 is CSARQGPRGTQYF.

As to this clone: The read finishes 3 residues shy of the CDR3 end, and the germline J gene is used to complete it. The chain uses TRBV18 and TRBJ1-4; tentative D call: TRBD1 (5 bases). The CDR3 has 16 residues. Germline CDR1 is KGHSH and CDR2 is LQKENI. Trimming left V 3 bases short and J 2 bases short, with 13 bases between. The covered CDR3 bases are TGTGCCAGCTCACCTTCAAGGGGCGCGACTAATGAAAAA. This translates into CASSPSRGATNEK. The full CDR3 protein reads CASSPSRGATNEKLFF.

Points on this clone: Read data end 3 residues before the CDR3 end; the end is taken from the germline J gene. V gene TRBV19 combines with J gene TRBJ1-1; 10 bases align to TRBD1. The V segment lost 5 bases and the J segment 4 bases; nucleotides outside the gene matches: 4. This CDR3 region has 14 residues. Germline V gene data show CDR1 as LNHDA and CDR2 as SQIVND (reference sequence). CDR3 in amino acids: CASSPGQGPTEAFF. The sequenced part of the CDR3 DNA is TGTGCCAGTAGTCCGGGACAGGGGCCCACTGAA.

Turning to this clone: The read falls 3 residues short of the CDR3 end, and the missing part is taken from the germline J gene. V usage is TRBV6-1 and J usage is TRBJ1-1; D call uncertain. This CDR3 has 15 amino acids. Trimming shortened V by 4 bases and J by 1 base, and 13 bases separated the two germline ends. Germline loops: CDR1 MNHNS, CDR2 SASEGT. The sequenced CDR3 bases are TGTGCCAGCAGTGTCTTGGCAGGAAAGAACACTGAA. Translation gives CASSVLAGKNTE. The CDR3 reads in full as CASSVLAGKNTEAFF.

Worth noting for this clone: From the germline J gene comes the end of the CDR3, since the read stops 3 residues before it. The rearrangement uses TRBV30 and TRBJ1-2; no definite D call. The CDR3 loop spans 12 amino acids. Germline CDR1 reads GTSNPN; CDR2 reads SVGIG (reference sequence). CDR3 region: CAWSQHIRGYTF. Partial CDR3 DNA: TGTGCCTGGAGCCAACATATCCGAGGC.